The rows below give T cell receptor beta chains drawn from one sample of a study of shared clonotypes between healthy human individuals. Using immunoSEQ multiplex PCR, the repertoire was profiled, and TCRdb retains in-frame clones only, with some absent. The repertoire has 750,000 to 1,000,000 clones, about 92% of them found once; the top ten carry nearly 25%. The source material was naive CD8+ T cells sorted from blood. These receptors came from a man aged 25 to 40 in good health. The CDR3 runs from the conserved cysteine through the conserved F or W. The D gene is left open where the match is weak. Only some rows state a clone size, as once, few, many or a class for expanded clones.

TRBV15,.,TRBJ2-1,.,CATSPIASSRRSSYNEQFF,TGTGCCACCAGCCCCATCGCGTCCTCCCGCCGGTCCTCCTACAATGAGCAGTTCTTC
TRBV6-1,.,TRBJ2-6,.,CASSEGSSGANVLTF,TGTGCCAGCAGTGAAGGGAGCTCTGGGGCCAACGTCCTGACTTTC
TRBV6-1,.,TRBJ2-5,.,CASSPTVNQETQYF,TGTGCCAGCAGTCCGACAGTGAATCAAGAGACCCAGTACTTC
TRBV19,TRBD2,TRBJ2-7,.,CASSPMGALAGPSDSYEQYF,TGTGCCAGTAGCCCTATGGGTGCGCTAGCGGGGCCCTCGGACTCCTACGAGCAGTACTTC
TRBV5-6,.,TRBJ2-1,once,CASSGTTYNEQFF,TGTGCCAGCAGTGGGACGACCTACAATGAGCAGTTCTTC
TRBV7-6,TRBD2,TRBJ2-7,.,CASSLGLDSGSGEQYF,TGTGCCAGCAGCTTAGGTCTGGATAGCGGGAGCGGTGAGCAGTACTTC
TRBV7-9,.,TRBJ2-1,once,CASSLIGGSAYNEQFF,TGTGCCAGCAGCTTGATAGGGGGAAGCGCCTACAATGAGCAGTTCTTC
TRBV13,.,TRBJ1-2,.,CASSSGTGNYGYTF,TGTGCCAGCAGCTCAGGTACCGGGAACTATGGCTACACCTTC
TRBV28,.,TRBJ2-1,once,CASSPQPRPEFF,TGTGCCAGCAGTCCCCAACCTCGGCCGGAGTTCTTC
TRBV10-1,.,TRBJ1-1,.,CASSASGVYTEAFF,TGCGCCAGCAGTGCCAGCGGTGTGTACACTGAAGCTTTCTTT
TRBV27,TRBD2,TRBJ2-1,.,CASQLAGAYNEQFF,TGTGCCAGCCAGCTAGCGGGAGCTTACAATGAGCAGTTCTTC
TRBV11-2,.,TRBJ1-5,few,CASSLQGYNQPQHF,TGTGCCAGCAGTCTTCAGGGATACAATCAGCCCCAGCATTTT
TRBV6-1,TRBD2,TRBJ2-5,few,CASSGLAGGYETQYF,TGTGCCAGCAGCGGACTAGCGGGAGGGTATGAGACCCAGTACTTC
TRBV6-4,.,TRBJ2-6,.,CASSELPGSSGANVLTF,TGTGCCAGCAGTGAACTTCCAGGATCGTCTGGGGCCAACGTCCTGACTTTC
TRBV4-3,.,TRBJ2-7,once,CASSQDTGNQDEQYF,TGCGCCAGCAGCCAAGATACCGGAAACCAAGACGAGCAGTACTTC
TRBV27,.,TRBJ2-7,.,CASSMNRVYEQYF,TGTGCCAGCAGCATGAACAGGGTCTACGAGCAGTACTTC
TRBV28,TRBD1,TRBJ1-5,once,CASSQPGQGANQPQHF,TGTGCCAGCAGCCAACCCGGACAGGGGGCGAATCAGCCCCAGCATTTT
TRBV11-3,TRBD1,TRBJ2-7,.,CASWTGSPYEQYF,TGTGCCAGCTGGACAGGATCCCCCTACGAGCAGTACTTC
TRBV7-2,TRBD2,TRBJ2-7,.,CASSFGLERGTYEQYF,TGTGCCAGCAGCTTTGGGCTAGAGCGGGGCACCTACGAGCAGTACTTC
TRBV15,.,TRBJ1-4,.,CATSRDSATNEKLFF,TGTGCCACCAGCAGAGATTCTGCAACTAATGAAAAACTGTTTTTT
TRBV18,.,TRBJ2-1,once,CASSPPSGPYNEQFF,TGTGCCAGCTCACCACCGTCGGGGCCGTACAATGAGCAGTTCTTC
TRBV6-5,.,TRBJ1-4,.,CASSLKTGQREKLFF,TGTGCCAGCAGTCTCAAAACAGGGCAACGTGAAAAACTGTTTTTT
TRBV29-1,TRBD2,TRBJ2-7,.,CSARLAGGEQYF,TGCAGCGCTAGACTAGCGGGCGGCGAGCAGTACTTC
TRBV10-3,.,TRBJ1-1,.,CAISESAGTLNTEAFF,TGTGCCATCAGTGAGTCCGCAGGGACGTTGAACACTGAAGCTTTCTTT
TRBV21-1,.,TRBJ2-1,once,CASSKVGLASNEQFF,TGTGCCAGCAGCAAAGTAGGACTAGCGAGCAATGAGCAGTTCTTC
TRBV2,.,TRBJ2-7,.,CASIPRARSYEQYF,TGTGCCAGCATTCCGCGGGCCCGCTCCTACGAGCAGTACTTC
TRBV5-1,TRBD2,TRBJ2-1,.,CASSSSGTSLDIYNEQFF,TGCGCCAGCAGTTCCTCCGGGACTAGCCTAGACATATACAATGAGCAGTTCTTC
TRBV5-1,.,TRBJ2-5,.,CASSLGQDLQETQYF,TGCGCCAGCAGCTTGGGGCAGGACCTCCAAGAGACCCAGTACTTC
TRBV27,.,TRBJ2-7,.,CASSLPYGSEQYF,TGTGCCAGCAGTTTACCCTACGGGTCCGAGCAGTACTTC
TRBV5-6,.,TRBJ2-2,.,CASCCGVTGELFF,TGTGCCAGCTGCTGTGGTGTCACCGGGGAGCTGTTTTTT
TRBV6-1,TRBD2,TRBJ2-1,.,CASSEGGSEAGGPYNEQFF,TGTGCCAGCAGTGAAGGGGGGAGTGAGGCGGGAGGGCCCTACAATGAGCAGTTCTTC
TRBV27,.,TRBJ2-4,.,CASSSPPGLAKNIQYF,TGTGCCAGCAGTTCCCCCCCCGGGCTAGCCAAAAACATTCAGTACTTC
TRBV9,.,TRBJ2-1,.,CASSVVSFDNEQFF,TGTGCCAGCAGCGTAGTCTCCTTCGACAATGAGCAGTTCTTC
TRBV5-1,.,TRBJ2-7,once,CASSLRGSGYEQYF,TGCGCCAGCAGCTTGCGTGGCTCTGGCTACGAGCAGTACTTC
TRBV7-2,.,TRBJ2-7,.,CASSFGVVSSYEQYF,TGTGCCAGCAGCTTCGGGGTCGTAAGCTCCTACGAGCAGTACTTC
TRBV6-5,TRBD1,TRBJ2-2,.,CASSPFTGDTGELFF,TGTGCCAGCAGTCCCTTCACAGGGGACACCGGGGAGCTGTTTTTT
TRBV5-1,TRBD2,TRBJ2-7,.,CASSLVHLAGTYEQYF,TGCGCCAGCAGCTTGGTACACCTAGCGGGAACCTACGAGCAGTACTTC
TRBV5-1,TRBD2,TRBJ2-5,once,CASSLAAGVETQYF,TGCGCCAGCAGCTTGGCCGCGGGAGTTGAGACCCAGTACTTC
TRBV29-1,.,TRBJ2-2,.,CSVRKTGELFF,TGCAGCGTTCGGAAAACCGGGGAGCTGTTTTTT
TRBV6-6,TRBD1,TRBJ2-3,.,CASSPDRGDTQYF,TGTGCCAGCAGTCCGGACAGGGGAGATACGCAGTATTTT
TRBV27,TRBD2,TRBJ2-3,.,CASSLVGRDTQYF,TGTGCCAGCAGTTTAGTCGGGAGGGATACGCAGTATTTT
TRBV19,.,TRBJ1-1,.,CASGWSMNTEAFF,TGTGCCAGTGGGTGGAGCATGAACACTGAAGCTTTCTTT
TRBV11-1,TRBD1,TRBJ1-2,.,CASSLGRQGATNYGYTF,TGTGCCAGCAGCTTAGGACGACAGGGGGCTACTAACTATGGCTACACCTTC
TRBV5-6,.,TRBJ2-7,.,CASSFGVGTYEQYF,TGTGCCAGCAGCTTCGGGGTGGGTACCTACGAGCAGTACTTC
TRBV5-1,.,TRBJ2-3,.,CASTSGFQPDTQYF,TGCGCCAGCACCTCAGGGTTTCAGCCAGATACGCAGTATTTT
TRBV10-3,.,TRBJ1-1,.,CAISDGGFNTEAFF,TGTGCCATCAGTGACGGAGGGTTTAACACTGAAGCTTTCTTT
TRBV5-4,.,TRBJ1-5,.,CASSLGQVDSNQPQHF,TGTGCCAGCAGCTTGGGGCAGGTCGATAGCAATCAGCCCCAGCATTTT
TRBV21-1,.,TRBJ2-7,.,CAAGTEYEQYF,TGTGCGGCGGGGACAGAATACGAGCAGTACTTC
TRBV5-4,TRBD1,TRBJ2-5,.,CASHSRTGGLETQYF,TGTGCCAGCCACTCCCGGACAGGGGGCTTAGAGACCCAGTACTTC
TRBV7-9,.,TRBJ1-1,.,CASLLDGGMNTEAFF,TGTGCCAGCCTTCTGGACGGAGGGATGAACACTGAAGCTTTCTTT
TRBV7-2,.,TRBJ2-3,.,CASSLPTDRIYTDTQYF,TGTGCCAGCAGCTTACCCACCGACAGAATATACACAGATACGCAGTATTTT
TRBV10-2,TRBD2,TRBJ2-1,.,CASSDPAGVSYNEQFF,TGCGCCAGCAGTGACCCAGCGGGAGTCTCCTACAATGAGCAGTTCTTC
TRBV7-2,TRBD2,TRBJ2-7,few,CASSPMGGVGTSEQYF,TGTGCCAGCAGCCCTATGGGGGGGGTGGGGACCTCCGAGCAGTACTTC
TRBV2,.,TRBJ2-7,.,CASTGLRYEQYF,TGTGCCAGTACCGGACTGCGCTACGAGCAGTACTTC
TRBV7-6,.,TRBJ2-1,.,CASSFRGGSYNEQFF,TGTGCCAGCAGCTTCAGGGGGGGCTCCTACAATGAGCAGTTCTTC
TRBV29-1,.,TRBJ2-5,.,CSVVGAPVGLQETQYF,TGCAGCGTTGTGGGGGCCCCAGTGGGGCTCCAAGAGACCCAGTACTTC